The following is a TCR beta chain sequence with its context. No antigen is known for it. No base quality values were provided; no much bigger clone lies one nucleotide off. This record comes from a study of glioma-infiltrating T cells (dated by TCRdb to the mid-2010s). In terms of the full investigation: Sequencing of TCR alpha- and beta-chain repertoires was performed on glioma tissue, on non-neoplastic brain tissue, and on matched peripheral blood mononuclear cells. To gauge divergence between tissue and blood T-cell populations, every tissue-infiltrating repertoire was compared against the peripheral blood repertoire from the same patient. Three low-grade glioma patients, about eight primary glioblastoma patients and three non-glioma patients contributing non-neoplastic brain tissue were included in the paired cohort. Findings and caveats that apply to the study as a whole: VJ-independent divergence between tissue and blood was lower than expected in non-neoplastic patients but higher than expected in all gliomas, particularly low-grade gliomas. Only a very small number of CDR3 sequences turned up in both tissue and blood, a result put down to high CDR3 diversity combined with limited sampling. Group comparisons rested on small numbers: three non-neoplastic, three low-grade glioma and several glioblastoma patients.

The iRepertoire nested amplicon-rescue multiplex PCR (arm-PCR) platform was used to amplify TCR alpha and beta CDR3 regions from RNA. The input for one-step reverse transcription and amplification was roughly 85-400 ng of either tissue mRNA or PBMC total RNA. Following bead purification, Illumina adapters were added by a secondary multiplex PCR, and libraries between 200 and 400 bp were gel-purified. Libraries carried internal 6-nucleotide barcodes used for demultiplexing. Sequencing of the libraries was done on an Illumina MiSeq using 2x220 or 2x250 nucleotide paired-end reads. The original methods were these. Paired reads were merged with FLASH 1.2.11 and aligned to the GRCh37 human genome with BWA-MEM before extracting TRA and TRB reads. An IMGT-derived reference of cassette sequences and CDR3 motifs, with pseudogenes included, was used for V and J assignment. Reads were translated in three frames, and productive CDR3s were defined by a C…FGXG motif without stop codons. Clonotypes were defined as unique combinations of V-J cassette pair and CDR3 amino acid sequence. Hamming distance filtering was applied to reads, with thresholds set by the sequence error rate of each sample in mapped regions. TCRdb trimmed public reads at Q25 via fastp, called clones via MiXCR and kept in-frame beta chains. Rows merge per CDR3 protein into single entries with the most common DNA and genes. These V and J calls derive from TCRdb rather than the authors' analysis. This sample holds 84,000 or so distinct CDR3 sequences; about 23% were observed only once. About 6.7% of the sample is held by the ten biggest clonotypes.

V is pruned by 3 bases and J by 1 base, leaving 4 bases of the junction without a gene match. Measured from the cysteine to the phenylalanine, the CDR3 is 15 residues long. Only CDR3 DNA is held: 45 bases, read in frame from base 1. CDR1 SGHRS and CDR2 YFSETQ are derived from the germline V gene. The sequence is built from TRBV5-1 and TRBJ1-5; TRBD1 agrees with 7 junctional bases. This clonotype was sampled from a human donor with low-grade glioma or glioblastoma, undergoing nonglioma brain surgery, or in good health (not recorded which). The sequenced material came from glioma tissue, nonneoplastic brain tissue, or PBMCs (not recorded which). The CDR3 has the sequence CASSSTGLSNQPQHF. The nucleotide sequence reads TGCGCCAGCAGCTCGACAGGGCTCAGCAATCAGCCCCAGCATTTT.